The clone carrying this T cell receptor beta chain counts as medium-sized (0.01 to 0.1%). The germline CDR1 and CDR2 sequences are MNHGY and SAAAGT. V dropped 6 bases and J dropped 2 bases, with 13 bases sitting between them. The CDR3 contains 15 residues. The data are from a study of low-dose radiotherapy and immunotherapy resistance in tumors. Study-wide context: Every day for four cycles from cycle 1 day 1, patients took 300 mg of oral aspirin.

TRAV and TRBV primers primed cDNA for both TCRalpha and TCRbeta. PCR amplification of the TCRs was performed with Phusion for 20 PCR cycles, and it relied on a constant-region primer together with a V-primer adapter. Amplifying the isolated mRNA was done by in vitro transcription. TCRdb re-called the reads with MiXCR, one entry per CDR3 protein. The repertoire holds tens of thousands of distinct CDR3 sequences, with about a sixth as singletons. The time point was: before trial treatment. The sequencing used PBMCs, collected before treatment. The clonotype originates from a male donor with prostate cancer. V is TRBV6-8 and J is TRBJ2-2; D unresolved. CDR3 nucleotide sequence: TGTGCCAGCAGCCCAGACGCAGCCAACACCGGGGAGCTGTTTTTT. Protein product: CASSPDAANTGELFF.